A selection of T cell receptor beta chains follows, all from one sample in a study of identical twins. Each CDR3 protein is one row after TCRdb ran MiXCR on the 5' RACE reads. The profile shows 550,000 to 800,000 distinct CDR3 sequences, under 8.5% of them singletons. Separately, the same data were catalogued under a study of yellow fever vaccine responses in identical twins.

Sequenced sample: PBMCs. All receptors derive from a woman between 18 and 29 years old in good health. Both conserved end residues are part of each CDR3. The D gene is left open where the match is weak. Clone size is given for some rows only: seen once, a few or many times, or a class if the clone is expanded.

>TRBJ1-2|.|TRBV28|.
TGTGCCAGCAGTTTTCCCGGGACTTTGTACTACACCTTC
CASSFPGTLYYTF
>TRBJ2-7|.|TRBV10-3|.
TGTGCCATCAGCGACAACTACGAGCAGTACTTC
CAISDNYEQYF
>TRBJ2-3|many|TRBV21-1|.
TGTGCCAGCAGGCCGTCAGAGGGGGCTAGCACAGATACGCAGTATTTT
CASRPSEGASTDTQYF
>TRBJ2-3|few|TRBV4-1|.
TGCGCCAGCAGCCAAGAGTCGGTTCGGGCGCTGAACACAGATACGCAGTATTTT
CASSQESVRALNTDTQYF
>TRBJ2-1|.|TRBV5-6|.
TGTGCCAGCAGCGGGGTCCCGCCGGTAAGCTCCTACAATGAGCAGTTCTTC
CASSGVPPVSSYNEQFF
>TRBJ2-2|once|TRBV7-6|.
TGTGCCAGCAGCTTAGACGGGACATCCGGGGAGCTGTTTTTT
CASSLDGTSGELFF
>TRBJ1-3|many|TRBV6-5|.
TGTGCCAGCAGTTACGGGACCCTCGGAGGTGGAAACACCATATATTTT
CASSYGTLGGGNTIYF
>TRBJ1-5|few|TRBV11-1|.
TGTGCCAGCAGTTTGGGCGACACATCACTTTATAGCAATCAGCCCCAGCATTTT
CASSLGDTSLYSNQPQHF
>TRBJ2-1|many|TRBV29-1|TRBD2
TGCAGCGTCAGAACTAGCGGGCCCTACAATGAGCAGTTCTTC
CSVRTSGPYNEQFF
>TRBJ2-3|many|TRBV5-1|TRBD1
TGCGCCAGCAGCCCGGACAGGGGCTACATAGATACGCAGTATTTT
CASSPDRGYIDTQYF
>TRBJ2-3|many|TRBV7-2|TRBD2
TGTGCCAGCAGCCCCTCTAGCGGTGAAGGGAAAGATACGCAGTATTTT
CASSPSSGEGKDTQYF
>TRBJ2-7|.|TRBV20-1|.
TGCAGTGCTACCACCCTGGCGAACGAGCAGTACTTC
CSATTLANEQYF
>TRBJ1-2|few|TRBV28|TRBD1
TGTGCCAGCAGAGCACAGGGGATGGGCTATGGCTACAGCTTC
CASRAQGMGYGYSF
>TRBJ1-1|.|TRBV5-1|.
TGCGCCAGCAGCTTAGACCCCGCGGCCGCTTACACTGAAGCTTTCTTT
CASSLDPAAAYTEAFF
>TRBJ2-5|few|TRBV10-3|.
TGTGCCATCAGTGAGTTTGGAGCCCAAGAGACCCAGTACTTC
CAISEFGAQETQYF
>TRBJ2-3|.|TRBV7-2|TRBD2
TGTGCCAGCAGCTTAGCGCCACTAGCGGGGGGACTGGATACGCAGTATTTT
CASSLAPLAGGLDTQYF
>TRBJ2-1|many|TRBV11-2|.
TGTGCCAGCAGCCTCACCTCTTCGAGCTCCTACAATGAGCAGTTCTTC
CASSLTSSSSYNEQFF
>TRBJ2-1|many|TRBV24-1|.
TGTGCCACCGCTACTACCGGGAACGTGAACAATGAGCAGTTCTTC
CATATTGNVNNEQFF
>TRBJ2-1|few|TRBV27|TRBD2
TGTGCCAGCAGTCTTATAGCGGGAGGCTCCAGGCAGCAGTTCTTC
CASSLIAGGSRQQFF
>TRBJ2-3|.|TRBV20-1|.
TGCAATGCACGTGGAGGCTTGGATACGCAGTATTTT
CNARGGLDTQYF
>TRBJ1-1|many|TRBV7-9|TRBD1
TGTGCCAGCAGCCCACCCCGACAGGGGGCCGACACTGAAGCTTTCTTT
CASSPPRQGADTEAFF
>TRBJ1-1|few|TRBV6-5|.
TGTGCCAGCAGTTACCGTCGAGGGGGGGACACTGAAGCTTTCTTT
CASSYRRGGDTEAFF
>TRBJ2-1|many|TRBV24-1|TRBD2
TGTGCCACCAGCCAGGGACTAGCGGGATCTAATGAGCAGTTCTTC
CATSQGLAGSNEQFF
>TRBJ2-5|.|TRBV6-1|.
TGTGCCAGCACCGACGGACTAATATTGAACCAGTACTTC
CASTDGLILNQYF
>TRBJ2-7|.|TRBV7-7|.
TGTGCCAGCAGCCTTTCGACAGACCCAATCTACGAGCTGTACTTC
CASSLSTDPIYELYF
>TRBJ2-1|.|TRBV28|TRBD2
TGTGCCAGCGACCGGACTAGCTTACACTCCTACAATGAGCAGTTCTTC
CASDRTSLHSYNEQFF
>TRBJ2-7|many|TRBV20-1|.
TGCAGTGCTATCACAGGGGGGGCCTACGAGCAGTACTTC
CSAITGGAYEQYF
>TRBJ1-4|.|TRBV20-1|TRBD1
TGCAGTGCTAGAGGAAACCGGGACAGGGGGTTCAGTAATGAAAAACTGTTTTTT
CSARGNRDRGFSNEKLFF
>TRBJ2-1|many|TRBV4-1|.
TGCGCCAGCAGCCCTCCGATAGGGTTCGATGAGCAGTTCTTC
CASSPPIGFDEQFF